One and the same sample provided the 5 T cell receptor beta chains below, sequenced in a study of T cell repertoires in cytomegalovirus infection. Via MiXCR, TCRdb re-called the reads, giving one row per CDR3 protein. In the table there are about 220,000 distinct CDR3 sequences, about 38% of which are singletons. Their target antigens are unknown. Sequencing used CD8+ T cells from cultured PBMCs, obtained from culture after CMV antigen stimulation. The origin of the receptors is a human donor in good health (CMV status not recorded). Some clones in this sample may be carry-over from other donors' samples.

The sample holds a few counts of this clonotype. The chain is built from TRBV7-6 and TRBJ1-1; no firm D call. The ends were cut back, 0 bases at V and 3 bases at J, with 17 bases in the middle. CDR3 length: 17 residues. CDR1 is SGHVS, CDR2 FNYEAQ, per germline. CDR3: CASSLASGPVEDTEAFF. CDR3 nucleotide sequence: TGTGCCAGCAGCTTAGCGTCTGGGCCGGTGGAGGACACTGAAGCTTTCTTT.

Ten or more counts support this clonotype. V and J are TRBV11-3 and TRBJ1-1; 9 nucleotides match TRBD1. The germline gives CDR1 SGHNT, CDR2 YENEEA. The CDR3 has 17 amino acids. With V trimmed by 2 bases and J by 0 bases, 7 bases remained unmatched. CDR3 amino acids: CASSLSGTGKMNTEAFF. The CDR3, as DNA: TGTGCCAGCAGCTTATCCGGGACAGGGAAGATGAACACTGAAGCTTTCTTT.

The rearrangement uses TRBV9 and TRBJ2-1; 9 nucleotides agree with TRBD1. Germline assignment: CDR1 SGDLS and CDR2 YYNGEE. This CDR3 contains 17 residues. Losses at the gene ends were 3 bases for V and 7 bases for J; bases not matched to a gene: 14. CDR3 sequence: CASSAGARDRVGNEQFF. The CDR3 DNA is TGTGCCAGCAGCGCCGGAGCCCGGGACAGGGTGGGGAATGAGCAGTTCTTC.

This clonotype was counted once. V is TRBV4-1 and J is TRBJ2-3; the D gene could be TRBD1 or TRBD2 (7 bases each). Trimming cost V 4 bases and J 0 bases, with 17 bases left between them. Germline V gives CDR1 MGHRA, CDR2 YSYEKL. The CDR3 loop spans 17 amino acids. DNA of the CDR3: TGCGCCAGCAGCCCTCTGGGGAGGGGGCCCAGCACAGATACGCAGTATTTT. This gives the protein CASSPLGRGPSTDTQYF.

This clonotype was detected only a few times. The CDR3 DNA is TGTGCCAGCAGCTCACGGCAGCCACAAGAGACCCAGTACTTC. It codes for CASSSRQPQETQYF. The chain is built from TRBV5-4 and TRBJ2-5; unclear D gene. Germline values: CDR1 SGHNT, CDR2 YYREEE (reference sequence). V lost 3 bases to trimming and J lost 2 bases, with 11 bases between them. The CDR3 extends over 14 amino acids.